The rows below give T cell receptor beta chains drawn from one sample of a study of T cell responses to AZD1222 COVID-19 vaccine. Clones were read by immunoSEQ multiplex PCR, and TCRdb kept only the in-frame ones, dropping some. Of over 110,000 clones listed, 93% were seen once; the top ten hold 4% to 5.5%. This material consisted of peripheral blood, taken on day 0 of AZD1222 vaccination. The receptors were gathered from an adult in good health. Both conserved end residues are part of each CDR3. The D gene is left open where the match is weak. Clone size is shown for a subset of rows, as once, few, many or a class of expanded clone.

cdr3_nt: TGTGCCTGGGGGAGGCGGGCCTACGAGCAGTACTTC
cdr3_aa: CAWGRRAYEQYF
d_call: NA
j_call: TRBJ2-7
clone_size: once
v_call: TRBV30

cdr3_nt: TGTGCCAGCAGCCAAGCAGGGGGCAATGGCTACACCTTC
cdr3_aa: CASSQAGGNGYTF
d_call: TRBD1
j_call: TRBJ1-2
clone_size: NA
v_call: TRBV3-1/TRBV3-2

cdr3_nt: TGTGCCAGCAGATATGGGACTCCGAGCTCTGGAAACACCATATATTTT
cdr3_aa: CASRYGTPSSGNTIYF
d_call: NA
j_call: TRBJ1-3
clone_size: once
v_call: TRBV2

cdr3_nt: TGTGCCAGCAGCACTTCAACTGCTGGGCTCGGCAAACTGTTTTTT
cdr3_aa: CASSTSTAGLGKLFF
d_call: NA
j_call: TRBJ1-4
clone_size: NA
v_call: TRBV7-2

cdr3_nt: TGTGCCAGCATCCATGGCAGGGGTTACGAGCAGTACTTC
cdr3_aa: CASIHGRGYEQYF
d_call: NA
j_call: TRBJ2-7
clone_size: NA
v_call: TRBV6-5

cdr3_nt: TGTGCCAGTAGGACGGGACAGGAATTTACTGAAGCTTTCTTT
cdr3_aa: CASRTGQEFTEAFF
d_call: TRBD1
j_call: TRBJ1-1
clone_size: NA
v_call: TRBV19

cdr3_nt: TGTGCCAGCAGTTGGAGCGGTTTAGGCACAGATACGCAGTATTTT
cdr3_aa: CASSWSGLGTDTQYF
d_call: NA
j_call: TRBJ2-3
clone_size: once
v_call: TRBV2

cdr3_nt: TGCGCCAGCAGCTCGGAAGCCGGGACAGCAACTAATGAAAAACTGTTTTTT
cdr3_aa: CASSSEAGTATNEKLFF
d_call: TRBD1
j_call: TRBJ1-4
clone_size: NA
v_call: TRBV5-1

cdr3_nt: TGTGCCAGCAGCTTGTGGGGGGTTCTGGACCCTGAGAAACTGTTTTTT
cdr3_aa: CASSLWGVLDPEKLFF
d_call: NA
j_call: TRBJ1-4
clone_size: NA
v_call: TRBV5-4

cdr3_nt: TGCAGCGTTGGTCTAGGGAACTATGGCTACACCTTC
cdr3_aa: CSVGLGNYGYTF
d_call: NA
j_call: TRBJ1-2
clone_size: NA
v_call: TRBV29-1

cdr3_nt: TGTGCCAGCTCACTTATGGCCGACACCCCCATGAACACTGAAGCTTTCTTT
cdr3_aa: CASSLMADTPMNTEAFF
d_call: NA
j_call: TRBJ1-1
clone_size: NA
v_call: TRBV18

cdr3_nt: TGTGCCAGCTCACCTACAGGAAACACTGAAGCTTTCTTT
cdr3_aa: CASSPTGNTEAFF
d_call: NA
j_call: TRBJ1-1
clone_size: few
v_call: TRBV18

cdr3_nt: TGTGCCAGCAGCTTCTTCCTCAATTCAGGGGAACAGAACACTGAAGCTTTCTTT
cdr3_aa: CASSFFLNSGEQNTEAFF
d_call: NA
j_call: TRBJ1-1
clone_size: NA
v_call: TRBV11-3

cdr3_nt: TGTGCCAGCAGTGCGACTATCACCCCAGGGTATTTT
cdr3_aa: CASSATITPGYF
d_call: NA
j_call: TRBJ2-3
clone_size: NA
v_call: TRBV2

cdr3_nt: TGTGCCAGCATCATCAGGGAACACACTGAAGCTTTCTTT
cdr3_aa: CASIIREHTEAFF
d_call: NA
j_call: TRBJ1-1
clone_size: NA
v_call: TRBV6-6

cdr3_nt: TGTGCCAGCAGCTTAATATCACATACTGAAGCTTTCTTT
cdr3_aa: CASSLISHTEAFF
d_call: NA
j_call: TRBJ1-1
clone_size: NA
v_call: TRBV7-2

cdr3_nt: TGTGCCAGTAGTACCGTTACCGGGACAGGCCCGGTGGGGGGCTACACCTTC
cdr3_aa: CASSTVTGTGPVGGYTF
d_call: TRBD1
j_call: TRBJ1-2
clone_size: once
v_call: TRBV19

cdr3_nt: TGTGCCAGCAGTCCAGGGGGCTCACCCCTCCACTTT
cdr3_aa: CASSPGGSPLHF
d_call: TRBD1
j_call: TRBJ1-6
clone_size: NA
v_call: TRBV12-3/TRBV12-4

cdr3_nt: TGTGCCATCAGTGAGCCGGGGACGGGCGGTGGCACTGAAGCTTTCTTT
cdr3_aa: CAISEPGTGGGTEAFF
d_call: NA
j_call: TRBJ1-1
clone_size: NA
v_call: TRBV10-3

cdr3_nt: TGTGCCAGCACCATAGCTTGGGACACCTATGGCTACACCTTC
cdr3_aa: CASTIAWDTYGYTF
d_call: NA
j_call: TRBJ1-2
clone_size: NA
v_call: TRBV2

cdr3_nt: TGTGCCAGTATTGACGGGGATATGAACACTGAAGCTTTCTTT
cdr3_aa: CASIDGDMNTEAFF
d_call: NA
j_call: TRBJ1-1
clone_size: NA
v_call: TRBV7-9

cdr3_nt: TGTGCCAGCAGCCTCAGGGGCGAGCAGTACTTC
cdr3_aa: CASSLRGEQYF
d_call: NA
j_call: TRBJ2-7
clone_size: NA
v_call: TRBV3-1/TRBV3-2

cdr3_nt: TGTGCCAGCAGCCGCCATGGGACTAGCGGGACCCTTTGGGTCGAGCAGTACTTC
cdr3_aa: CASSRHGTSGTLWVEQYF
d_call: TRBD2
j_call: TRBJ2-7
clone_size: NA
v_call: TRBV7-2

cdr3_nt: TGTGCCAGCAGCGTAGACAGGGCGGGTTCACCCCTCCACTTT
cdr3_aa: CASSVDRAGSPLHF
d_call: NA
j_call: TRBJ1-6
clone_size: NA
v_call: TRBV9

cdr3_nt: TGTGCCAGCAGCCAAGACCTCTTTCAGCCCCAGCATTTT
cdr3_aa: CASSQDLFQPQHF
d_call: NA
j_call: TRBJ1-5
clone_size: NA
v_call: TRBV4-2

cdr3_nt: TGTGCCAGCAGTGAACCCCGGGGGGCGGCGGGGGCCAACGTCCTGACTTTC
cdr3_aa: CASSEPRGAAGANVLTF
d_call: NA
j_call: TRBJ2-6
clone_size: NA
v_call: TRBV6-1

cdr3_nt: TGCGCCAGCAGCCCCGGGGGACAGGGACATGAAGCTTTCTTT
cdr3_aa: CASSPGGQGHEAFF
d_call: TRBD1
j_call: TRBJ1-1
clone_size: NA
v_call: TRBV4-3

cdr3_nt: TGTGCCAGCAGCTTATCAAGCAGGGTGTACGAGCAGTACTTC
cdr3_aa: CASSLSSRVYEQYF
d_call: NA
j_call: TRBJ2-7
clone_size: NA
v_call: TRBV7-8

cdr3_nt: TGTGCCAGCAGTTCCCTCCGACAGCATGGCTACACCTTC
cdr3_aa: CASSSLRQHGYTF
d_call: NA
j_call: TRBJ1-2
clone_size: NA
v_call: TRBV12-3/TRBV12-4

cdr3_nt: TGCGCCAGCAGCCAAGATTACAGGGGAAGCGCCGGGGAGCTGTTTTTT
cdr3_aa: CASSQDYRGSAGELFF
d_call: TRBD1
j_call: TRBJ2-2
clone_size: NA
v_call: TRBV4-3

cdr3_nt: TGCGCCAGCAGCCAAGTGGGGGAATCTGGAAACACCATATATTTT
cdr3_aa: CASSQVGESGNTIYF
d_call: NA
j_call: TRBJ1-3
clone_size: NA
v_call: TRBV4-1

cdr3_nt: TGCGCCAGCAGCCAAGGTTCGGCGCGTGATACGCAGTATTTT
cdr3_aa: CASSQGSARDTQYF
d_call: NA
j_call: TRBJ2-3
clone_size: NA
v_call: TRBV4-3

cdr3_nt: TGTGCCAGCAGTACAGGGGGGGATCAACTGCCCCAGCATTTT
cdr3_aa: CASSTGGDQLPQHF
d_call: TRBD1
j_call: TRBJ1-5
clone_size: NA
v_call: TRBV28

cdr3_nt: TGTGCCAGCAGTGAAAGTAGACCCCTGGGGAGCCCTGAAGCTTTCTTT
cdr3_aa: CASSESRPLGSPEAFF
d_call: NA
j_call: TRBJ1-1
clone_size: NA
v_call: TRBV2

cdr3_nt: TGTGCCAGCAGCTTAGATTTAGGTCAGGGGGGGTACGAGCAGTACTTC
cdr3_aa: CASSLDLGQGGYEQYF
d_call: NA
j_call: TRBJ2-7
clone_size: NA
v_call: TRBV11-2

cdr3_nt: TGCGCCAGCAGTGAGCTTCCGGACAACACTGAAGCTTTCTTT
cdr3_aa: CASSELPDNTEAFF
d_call: NA
j_call: TRBJ1-1
clone_size: few
v_call: TRBV10-2

cdr3_nt: TGTGCCAGCAGCTTTGACAGGGAGGGATCACCCCTCCACTTT
cdr3_aa: CASSFDREGSPLHF
d_call: TRBD1
j_call: TRBJ1-6
clone_size: once
v_call: TRBV7-2

cdr3_nt: TGTGCCATCAGTGACCCGGGTGGGGTGCACGGAAACACCATATATTTT
cdr3_aa: CAISDPGGVHGNTIYF
d_call: NA
j_call: TRBJ1-3
clone_size: NA
v_call: TRBV10-3

cdr3_nt: TGTGCCAGCAGCCCGTTGGGGGGGAACTATGGCTACACCTTC
cdr3_aa: CASSPLGGNYGYTF
d_call: NA
j_call: TRBJ1-2
clone_size: NA
v_call: TRBV5-6

cdr3_nt: TGTGCCAGCAGCCGGGGCCGCGGGGACACCTACGAGCAGTACTTC
cdr3_aa: CASSRGRGDTYEQYF
d_call: NA
j_call: TRBJ2-7
clone_size: NA
v_call: TRBV5-6

cdr3_nt: TGTGCCAGCAGCTTAGGGGCAGTCCCGAACACTGAAGCTTTCTTT
cdr3_aa: CASSLGAVPNTEAFF
d_call: NA
j_call: TRBJ1-1
clone_size: NA
v_call: TRBV7-9

cdr3_nt: TGTGCCTGGAGTGGTAGCGGGAAAGACGAGCAGTACTTC
cdr3_aa: CAWSGSGKDEQYF
d_call: TRBD2
j_call: TRBJ2-7
clone_size: NA
v_call: TRBV30

cdr3_nt: TGTGCCAGCAGCTTACGAGGAGGCAATCAGCCCCAGCATTTT
cdr3_aa: CASSLRGGNQPQHF
d_call: NA
j_call: TRBJ1-5
clone_size: NA
v_call: TRBV7-2

cdr3_nt: TGTGCCAGCAGCCCCCAAAGTGACAGGAGGAACGAGCAGTACTTC
cdr3_aa: CASSPQSDRRNEQYF
d_call: NA
j_call: TRBJ2-7
clone_size: NA
v_call: TRBV5-6

cdr3_nt: TGTGCCAGCAGTTCTCTAGCGGGGGGCGCTTTCACCGGGGAGCTGTTTTTT
cdr3_aa: CASSSLAGGAFTGELFF
d_call: TRBD2
j_call: TRBJ2-2
clone_size: NA
v_call: TRBV27

cdr3_nt: TGTGCCAGCAGTTTTCCGGGCAACTCTGGGGCCAACGTCCTGACTTTC
cdr3_aa: CASSFPGNSGANVLTF
d_call: NA
j_call: TRBJ2-6
clone_size: NA
v_call: TRBV6-2/TRBV6-3

cdr3_nt: TGTGCCAGCAGTGAACAGGGTGATTCACCCCTCCACTTT
cdr3_aa: CASSEQGDSPLHF
d_call: NA
j_call: TRBJ1-6
clone_size: NA
v_call: TRBV2

cdr3_nt: TGCGCCAGCAGCACGCGGGGGGGCACAGATACGCAGTATTTT
cdr3_aa: CASSTRGGTDTQYF
d_call: TRBD2
j_call: TRBJ2-3
clone_size: NA
v_call: TRBV5-1

cdr3_nt: TGTGCCAGCAGCCCCGACAGGGGGTACACCATATATTTT
cdr3_aa: CASSPDRGYTIYF
d_call: TRBD1
j_call: TRBJ1-3
clone_size: NA
v_call: TRBV6-6

cdr3_nt: TGCGCCAGCAGCCAAGGTTCCGGGACAGGGTTAGAAAAACTGTTTTTT
cdr3_aa: CASSQGSGTGLEKLFF
d_call: TRBD1
j_call: TRBJ1-4
clone_size: NA
v_call: TRBV4-3